This TCR beta chain was obtained from a study of CD8 T cells in ankylosing spondylitis. This clonotype has just one count. TCRdb re-called the 5' RACE reads with MiXCR, one entry per CDR3 protein. The repertoire holds just over 350,000 distinct CDR3 sequences, with roughly 22% as singletons. CDR3 length: 15 residues. Per the germline V gene, CDR1 is MNHEY and CDR2 is SMNVEV (reference sequence). The V end lost 3 bases, the J end lost 7 bases, and 13 bases lay between the germline ends. This TCR was sampled from a male donor with ankylosing spondylitis or in good health (not recorded which). The sample comprised blood, either unsorted or a sorted T cell fraction (not recorded which). The genes are TRBV27 and TRBJ1-6, with D possibly matching TRBD1 (6 bases). The chain's CDR3 is CASSFLGGGNSPLHF. CDR3 nucleotide sequence: TGTGCCAGCAGTTTCCTCGGGGGCGGGAATTCACCCCTCCACTTT.